The next 19 T cell receptor beta chains were all read from a single sample in a study of blood T cell repertoires in COVID-19. The assay was immunoSEQ multiplex PCR, and TCRdb's table has in-frame clones only and misses some. The profile shows 180,000 or so clones, approximately 90% of them singletons. Sequenced sample: PBMCs or T cells enriched from blood (not recorded which). The receptors originated from a woman between 18 and 30 years old who had recovered from COVID-19.

This clone appeared a few times. This chain uses TRBV11-2 with TRBJ2-7; weak D call: TRBD2 (6 bases). Trimming stripped 4 bases from V and 1 base from J, with 23 bases between. Germline V lookup: CDR1 SGHAT, CDR2 FQNNGV. CDR3 length equals 18 residues. The CDR3 coding sequence is TGTGCCAGCAGCTCGTTGGGACTTGGAGGGTTTGAATCCTACGAGCAGTACTTC. Translation gives CASSSLGLGGFESYEQYF.

This chain connects TRBV30 to TRBJ1-6; D is ambiguous. The CDR3 is made up of 14 amino acids. Trimming removed 2 bases at V and 10 bases at J, with 15 bases between. Germline V gene lookup returns CDR1 GTSNPN and CDR2 SVGIG (reference sequence). Here the CDR3 DNA reads TGTGCCTGGAGTCCCTTGGCAGGTGAATCACCCCTCCACTTT. Protein: CAWSPLAGESPLHF. Based on the CDR3 plus reference TRBV30 and TRBJ1-6, the full variable domain is SQTIHQWPATLVQPVGSPLSLECTVEGTSNPNLYWYRQAAGRGLQLLFYSVGIGQISSEVPQNLSASRPQDRQFILSSKKLLLSDSGFYLCAWSPLAGESPLHFGNGTRLTVT.

V is TRBV11-2 and J is TRBJ1-1; D is unresolved. The CDR3 is made up of 14 amino acids. V was pared by 5 bases and J by 6 bases, with 16 bases between. CDR1 is SGHAT and CDR2 is FQNNGV in the germline V gene. CDR3 residues: CASSLHWSGPEAFF. Here the CDR3 DNA reads TGTGCCAGCAGCCTACACTGGAGTGGCCCTGAAGCTTTCTTT.

The rearrangement joins TRBV15 to TRBJ1-1; no clear D gene. Trimming took off 0 bases at V and 2 bases at J, with 19 bases between the two ends. The CDR3 is 18 residues long. Germline V lookup: CDR1 LNHNV, CDR2 YYDKDF (reference sequence). As DNA, the CDR3 is TGTGCCACCAGCAGAGATCGAGGGCGGACGTCGCCCAACACTGAAGCTTTCTTT. Protein product: CATSRDRGRTSPNTEAFF.

The genes are TRBV10-3 and TRBJ1-3; D possibly corresponds to TRBD1 (6 bases). The CDR3 length is 13 residues. V lost 9 bases and J lost 0, with 9 bases in between. Germline CDR1 ENHRY, CDR2 SYGVKD. CDR3 bases: TGTGCCATACAGGGACGCTCTGGAAACACCATATATTTT. Protein sequence: CAIQGRSGNTIYF.

This chain joins TRBV20-1 and TRBJ2-7, with 9 bases matching TRBD2. With 3 bases clipped from V and 6 bases from J, the junction kept 12 bases outside the gene matches. Per germline, CDR1 DFQATT and CDR2 SNEGSKA (reference sequence). The CDR3 spans 15 residues. Here the CDR3 DNA reads TGCAGTGCTAGTTTTGTGGCTAGCGGGATCGGCGAGCAGTACTTC. As protein: CSASFVASGIGEQYF.

CDR3: CASSPTGEGFDIQYF. The CDR3 coding sequence is TGTGCCAGCAGCCCGACGGGGGAGGGATTTGACATTCAGTACTTC. The rearrangement uses TRBV5-8 and TRBJ2-4, with 7 bases lining up with TRBD2. CDR1 is SGHTS, CDR2 YDEGEE, per germline. J was trimmed by 8 bases and V by 4 bases; bases with no gene match: 12. The CDR3 sequence is 15 residues long.

This chain uses TRBV7-6 with TRBJ2-3; D is unresolved. With 3 bases removed from V and 6 bases from J, the gap between germline ends came to 7 bases. The germline CDR1 and CDR2 sequences are SGHVS and FNYEAQ. The CDR3 sequence is 12 residues long. The CDR3 DNA follows: TGTGCCAGCAGCTTGAGCCCGGATACGCAGTATTTT. It yields the protein CASSLSPDTQYF.

The gene calls are TRBV2 and TRBJ2-7; 8 bases are a match to TRBD2. Per the germline V gene, CDR1 is SNHLY and CDR2 is FYNNEI. CDR3 length equals 14 residues. The V segment lost 6 bases and the J segment 3 bases; nucleotides outside the gene matches: 7. CDR3 coding DNA: TGTGCCAGCAGGGAAATAGCGGGGTACTACGAGCAGTACTTC. It specifies CASREIAGYYEQYF.

The CDR3 DNA sequence: TGTGCCAGCAGTTACTCGCGAGGGCTTGACGGCTACACCTTC. Encoded protein: CASSYSRGLDGYTF. The rearrangement links TRBV6-5 to TRBJ1-2, with D uncertain. The CDR3 sequence is 14 residues long. Germline values: CDR1 MNHEY, CDR2 SVGAGI. V was clipped by 0 bases and J by 8 bases, with 13 bases between them.

V and J are TRBV2 and TRBJ1-5, with D uncertain. There are 13 residues in the CDR3. CDR1 SNHLY and CDR2 FYNNEI come from the germline V gene. V gave up 7 bases and J gave up 0 bases, with 7 bases separating them. The CDR3 sequence is CASTVNSNQPQHF. DNA for the CDR3: TGTGCCAGCACCGTAAATAGCAATCAGCCCCAGCATTTT.

J is TRBJ2-5 and V is TRBV7-3; a weak D match, TRBD2 (5 bases). V lost 0 bases and J 5 bases, leaving 16 bases between the germline ends. This CDR3 comprises 16 residues. Germline CDR1 is SGHTA and CDR2 is FQGTGA. CDR3 amino acids: CASSLTAPSRRETQYF. The CDR3 nucleotides are TGTGCCAGCAGCTTAACTGCGCCTAGCCGGAGGGAGACCCAGTACTTC.

This chain connects TRBV6-5 to TRBJ1-2; D gene ambiguous. The length of the CDR3 is 13 residues. In germline, CDR1 is MNHEY, CDR2 SVGAGI. Trimming shortened V by 5 bases and J by 6 bases, and 13 bases separated the two germline ends. The chain's CDR3 is CASSRHARDGYTF. In nucleotides, the CDR3 is TGTGCCAGCAGTCGCCACGCGAGGGATGGCTACACCTTC.

The rearrangement joins TRBV7-9 to TRBJ2-3, with 11 bases identical to TRBD2. V lost 5 bases and J lost 3; bases outside the gene matches: 7. This CDR3 has 16 amino acids. In germline, CDR1 is SEHNR, CDR2 FQNEAQ (reference sequence). This chain's CDR3 is CASSTRLAGSTDTQYF. CDR3 coding DNA: TGTGCCAGCAGCACCCGACTAGCGGGATCTACAGATACGCAGTATTTT. Full variable domain (missing parts from reference TRBV7-9 and TRBJ2-3): DTGVSQNPRHKITKRGQNVTFRCDPISEHNRLYWYRQTLGQGPEFLTYFQNEAQLEKSRLLSDRFSAERPKGSFSTLEIQRTEQGDSAMYLCASSTRLAGSTDTQYFGPGTRLTVL.

The chain uses TRBV28 and TRBJ2-7; a weak D match, TRBD2 (6 bases). This CDR3 spans 13 amino acids. Germline V gene data show CDR1 as MDHEN and CDR2 as SYDVKM. The V end was cut by 5 bases, the J end by 4 bases, with 12 bases between. CDR3 nucleotides: TGTGCCAGCAGTCAGGGTGGAGGGTACGAGCAGTACTTC. It is translated as CASSQGGGYEQYF.

This chain uses TRBV5-4 with TRBJ2-5; the D is unclear. Germline V gives CDR1 SGHNT, CDR2 YYREEE (reference sequence). This CDR3 comprises 13 residues. The V gene lost 2 bases and the J gene lost 1 base, with 6 bases spanning the gap. The CDR3 DNA reads TGTGCCAGCAGCTTCGGGTTCCAAGAGACCCAGTACTTC. This codes for CASSFGFQETQYF.

The rearrangement joins TRBV7-9 to TRBJ1-1; no firm D call. This CDR3 comprises 12 residues. CDR1 SEHNR and CDR2 FQNEAQ come from the germline V gene (reference sequence). Trimming pared 4 bases from V and 6 bases from J, leaving 9 bases between. CDR3 residues: CASSSHMAEAFF. The DNA for the CDR3 is TGTGCCAGCAGCTCCCACATGGCTGAAGCTTTCTTT.

The chain carries TRBV4-1 and TRBJ2-1; TRBD1 matches at 7 bases. Germline CDR1 is MGHRA and CDR2 is YSYEKL. With 1 base clipped from V and 5 bases from J, the junction kept 5 bases outside the gene matches. CDR3 length: 15 amino acids. CDR3: CASSQGQGPHNEQFF. The CDR3, as DNA: TGCGCCAGCAGCCAAGGACAGGGTCCCCACAATGAGCAGTTCTTC.

The chain uses TRBV3-1 (or the pseudogene TRBV3-2) and TRBJ2-5; D is possibly TRBD2 (8 bases). Between the trimmed V and J ends, which lost 1 base and 2 bases, there was a span of 23 bases. The CDR3 is 19 amino acids. In germline, CDR1 is LGHDT, CDR2 YNNKEL (reference sequence). The CDR3 region is CASSQGQGSTSGVQETQYF. The CDR3 DNA reads as TGTGCCAGCAGCCAAGGACAGGGTAGTACTAGCGGCGTACAAGAGACCCAGTACTTC.